This T cell receptor (beta chain) was found in a study of blood T cells in healthy people across ages (dated by TCRdb to between 2015 and 2016). Study-wide context: In model experiments, roughly one uniquely barcoded TCR beta cDNA molecule per two T cells was captured by template switching. Age-related changes in TCR beta repertoire diversity were measured in the study by deep sequencing normalized with unique cDNA molecular identifiers. Four age groups were formed from the donors: young (average approximately 15 years), middle-aged (around 40), aged (under 70) and long-lived (about 80). To avoid experimental bias, donors of different ages were randomly spread across the sequencing lanes. The study analyzed two additional independent replicas of 1 million unique cDNA reads from the same blood draw for two donors, one aged 18 to 29 and one aged 80 or older.

Library preparation used 5' RACE. Sequenced on an Illumina HiSeq 2500. The second PCR ran for about 7 to 11 cycles and used a J-beta primer mix along with a sample-barcoded 5' primer. Each TCR beta cDNA molecule received a unique molecular identifier from a template-switch 5' adaptor carrying 12 random nucleotides. At least 3 million CDR3-containing paired-end reads were obtained from each sample. First-strand cDNA was synthesized from all RNA with the Mint cDNA synthesis kit, primed by a TRBC-specific oligonucleotide. Following uracil-DNA glycosylase treatment, a first 18-cycle PCR with universal primers M1SS and BC2_uni_R was performed on all cDNA. Per the source publication's procedure: For normalization, 1 million high-quality reads were randomly selected from each sample, with every read carrying a distinct molecular identifier. Reads sharing molecular identifiers were discarded rather than binned into consensus sequences. MiTCR, set to a Q25 quality threshold and the strictest error-elimination algorithm, was used for CDR3 identification, clonotype clustering and error correction. A nonparametric unseen species model with Euler transformation was used to estimate lower-bound total TCR beta diversity. Clones were called with MiXCR by TCRdb after fastp trimmed the public reads at Q25, and only in-frame beta chains were retained. Every CDR3 protein is listed once, alongside the most common genes and DNA of its rows. TCRdb, not the original authors, processed these V and J calls. Here the sample has 550,000 to 700,000 distinct CDR3 sequences; roughly a quarter occur a single time. Less than 20% of the sample lies in the top ten.

The junction carries 9 bases between V and J, which are trimmed by 8 bases and 4 bases respectively. The CDR3 measures 12 amino acids from cysteine to phenylalanine. Only CDR3 DNA is held: 36 bases, read in frame from base 1. The germline V gene (reference sequence) yields LNHDA for CDR1 and SQIVND for CDR2. In its sample, this clonotype was seen a few times. Its recognized antigen is unknown. It has no much larger one-base neighbor in the sample; base qualities were not kept. Systemically healthy Caucasian individuals from Russia, some 40 in total and aged roughly 6 to 95 years, were included as donors. Roughly 10 milliliters of peripheral blood were drawn from each donor into EDTA-treated Vacutainer tubes. Ficoll-Paque density-gradient centrifugation was used to isolate PBMCs, with at least 6.5 million per sample. Trizol reagent was used to extract total RNA from PBMCs, with at least 6 micrograms per sample. Naive CD45RAhigh/CD27high T cell percentages were measured by flow cytometry on a PBMC aliquot from every donor.

Study-wide findings and limitations: Observed TCR beta diversity per million T cells fell roughly linearly with age, and a significant reduction was already apparent by age roughly 40. Donor CMV infection status was unknown, potentially confounding age-related changes in expanded clonotypes. A strong correlation was found between observed TCR beta diversity and the percentage of naive T cells measured by flow cytometry. Compared with the aged group, the long-lived group had more naive CD4+ T cells, fewer expanded clones and increased TCR diversity, a pattern suggesting age selection. Estimates of total diversity based on one million sequenced T cells were regarded as lower bounds and as underestimates. Because profiling used bulk unsorted PBMCs, naive and antigen-experienced compartments could not be compared conclusively.

The chain links TRBV19 with TRBJ1-3, and perhaps TRBD1 as D gene, on 5 matching bases. The receptor was derived from a woman aged 70-85 years in good health. The sequenced material came from blood. In nucleotides, the sequence is TGTGCCAGTCAGACAGACGGAAACACCATATATTTT. The translation is CASQTDGNTIYF. The CDR3 plus the reference TRBV19 and TRBJ1-3 genes for the other parts give the full variable domain: DGGITQSPKYLFRKEGQNVTLSCEQNLNHDAMYWYRQDPGQGLRLIYYSQIVNDFQKGDIAEGYSVSREKKESFPLTVTSAQKNPTAFYLCASQTDGNTIYFGEGSWLTVV.